Listed here are 8 T cell receptor beta chains from one sample, sequenced in a study of beta chain features in type 1 diabetes. The authors reverse transcribed all of the isolated RNA, so sequencing captured expressed TCRB transcripts. Produced via immunoSEQ multiplex PCR; TCRdb's table is partial and in-frame only. The data contain 900,000 or so clones, roughly 16% of them seen just once; the ten biggest clones take up 0.023%. Sequencing was done on a sample of naive CD4+ T cells from blood. The origin of the receptors is a woman between 18 and 29 years old in good health.

This clone was counted between two and nine times. The gene calls are TRBV7-2 and TRBJ2-5; 10 bases match TRBD1. The germline V gene encodes CDR1 SGHTA and CDR2 FQGNSA. V dropped 2 bases and J dropped 5; count of bases not matched to a gene: 11. This CDR3 is 17 amino acids long. The CDR3 region is CASSLSRQGASGETQYF. The CDR3 DNA reads TGTGCCAGCAGCTTAAGCCGACAGGGGGCGTCCGGGGAGACCCAGTACTTC. Drawing the rest from reference TRBV7-2 and TRBJ2-5, the complete variable domain is GAGVSQSPSNKVTEKGKDVELRCDPISGHTALYWYRQSLGQGLEFLIYFQGNSAPDKSGLPSDRFSAERTGGSVSTLTIQRTQQEDSAVYLCASSLSRQGASGETQYFGPGTRLLVL.

The chain has TRBV2 and TRBJ1-2, with D tentatively TRBD1 (6 bases). The CDR3 totals 11 residues. V was shortened by 6 bases and J by 14 bases, with 16 bases between the two germline ends. Germline CDR1 reads SNHLY; CDR2 reads FYNNEI. The CDR3 protein is CASSGAGAITF. Here the CDR3 DNA reads TGTGCCAGCAGCGGAGCAGGGGCGATAACCTTC.

This clone occurred a few times. The J gene is TRBJ2-1, the V gene TRBV5-4; D gene uncertain. Between the trimmed V and J ends, which lost 0 bases and 4 bases, there was a span of 11 bases. This CDR3 has 15 residues. CDR1 and CDR2 (germline): SGHNT, YYREEE (reference sequence). DNA for the CDR3: TGTGCCAGCAGCTTGGGAGCTGCAACATACAATGAGCAGTTCTTC. It specifies CASSLGAATYNEQFF.

The chain couples TRBV9 to TRBJ2-3; TRBD2 matches 14 bases. J gave up 9 bases and V 4 bases, and 10 bases lay outside the gene matches. The CDR3 loop spans 16 amino acids. Germline lookup yields CDR1 SGDLS and CDR2 YYNGEE. The CDR3 sequence: CASSPRLAGGRGTQYF. CDR3 coding DNA: TGTGCCAGCAGCCCCAGACTAGCGGGAGGGCGCGGGACGCAGTATTTT.

J is TRBJ2-3 and V is TRBV6-5; D is unclear. Germline lookup yields CDR1 MNHEY and CDR2 SVGAGI. CDR3 length: 15 amino acids. Trimming removed 2 bases from V and 2 bases from J, with 11 bases in between. This CDR3 is CASSYTRGYTDTQYF. The CDR3 DNA follows: TGTGCCAGCAGTTACACGCGCGGCTACACAGATACGCAGTATTTT.

This clone was detected only a few times. The chain combines TRBV29-1 with TRBJ2-3; D call uncertain. V lost 8 bases and J lost 0, with 12 bases in between. The CDR3 length is 13 residues. CDR1 and CDR2 (germline): SQVTM, ANQGSEA. The CDR3 is CSIMSRSTDTQYF. Here the CDR3 DNA reads TGCAGCATCATGTCCCGGAGCACAGATACGCAGTATTTT.

This clone has more than one count but fewer than ten. CDR3 loop: CALKEGGGGNVLTF. The CDR3 DNA reads as TGTGCCCTCAAAGAAGGGGGCGGTGGCAACGTCCTGACTTTC. The V gene is TRBV7-2, the J gene TRBJ2-6; TRBD1 agrees at 7 bases. The CDR3 contains 14 residues. With V trimmed by 11 bases and J by 9 bases, 13 bases remained unmatched. CDR1 is SGHTA, CDR2 FQGNSA, per germline.

This clone was picked up a small number of times. The rearrangement links TRBV7-9 to TRBJ2-3; TRBD1 agrees at 12 bases. Germline loops: CDR1 SEHNR, CDR2 FQNEAQ (reference sequence). The CDR3 extends over 17 amino acids. The V and J ends lost 5 bases and 3 bases, in that order; junction bases with no gene match: 9. CDR3 protein: CASSPKPGQGATDTQYF. CDR3 sequence (DNA): TGTGCCAGCAGCCCCAAGCCGGGACAGGGGGCGACAGATACGCAGTATTTT.